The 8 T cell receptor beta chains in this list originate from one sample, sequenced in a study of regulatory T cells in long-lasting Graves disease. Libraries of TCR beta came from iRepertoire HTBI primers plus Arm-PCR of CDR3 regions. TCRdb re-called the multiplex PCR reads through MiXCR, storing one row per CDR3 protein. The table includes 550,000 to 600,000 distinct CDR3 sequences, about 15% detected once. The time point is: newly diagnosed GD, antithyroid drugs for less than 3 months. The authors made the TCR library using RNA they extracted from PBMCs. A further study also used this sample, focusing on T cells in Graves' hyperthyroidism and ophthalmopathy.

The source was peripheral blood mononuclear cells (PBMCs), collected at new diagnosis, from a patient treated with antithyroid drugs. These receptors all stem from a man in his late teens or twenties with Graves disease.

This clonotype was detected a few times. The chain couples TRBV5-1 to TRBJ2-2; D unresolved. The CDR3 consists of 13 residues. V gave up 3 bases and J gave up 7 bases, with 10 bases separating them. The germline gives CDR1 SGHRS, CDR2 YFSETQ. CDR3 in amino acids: CASSWGFDGELFF. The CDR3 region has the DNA TGCGCCAGCAGCTGGGGTTTCGACGGGGAGCTGTTTTTT.

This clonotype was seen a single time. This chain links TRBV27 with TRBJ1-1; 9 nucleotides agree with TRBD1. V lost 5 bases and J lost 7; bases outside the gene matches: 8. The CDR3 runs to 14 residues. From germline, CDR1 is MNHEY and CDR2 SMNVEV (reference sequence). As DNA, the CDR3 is TGTGCCAGCAGTCCAACACAGGGGGCGCTTGAAGCTTTCTTT. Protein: CASSPTQGALEAFF.

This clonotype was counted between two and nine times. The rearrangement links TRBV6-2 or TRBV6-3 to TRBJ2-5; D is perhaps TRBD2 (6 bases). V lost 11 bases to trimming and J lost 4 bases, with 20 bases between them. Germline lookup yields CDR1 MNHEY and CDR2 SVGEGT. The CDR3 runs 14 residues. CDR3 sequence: CAGHGGPHGETQYF. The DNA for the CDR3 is TGTGCCGGACACGGAGGGCCTCATGGAGAGACCCAGTACTTC.

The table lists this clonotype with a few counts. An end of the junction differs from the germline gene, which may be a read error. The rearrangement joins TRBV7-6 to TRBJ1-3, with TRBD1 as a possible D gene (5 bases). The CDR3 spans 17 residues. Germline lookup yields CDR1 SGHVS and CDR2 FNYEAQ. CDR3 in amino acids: CASSPNVGTLSGSTIYF. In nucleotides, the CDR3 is TGTGCCAGCAGCCCAAACGTGGGGACCCTCTCTGGAAGCACCATATATTTT.

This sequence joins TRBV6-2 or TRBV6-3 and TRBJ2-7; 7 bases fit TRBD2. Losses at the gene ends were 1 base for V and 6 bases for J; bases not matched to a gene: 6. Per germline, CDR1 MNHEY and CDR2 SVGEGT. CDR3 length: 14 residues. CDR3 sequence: CASSYLAGVGEQYF. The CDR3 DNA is TGTGCCAGCAGTTACTTGGCGGGAGTTGGCGAGCAGTACTTC.

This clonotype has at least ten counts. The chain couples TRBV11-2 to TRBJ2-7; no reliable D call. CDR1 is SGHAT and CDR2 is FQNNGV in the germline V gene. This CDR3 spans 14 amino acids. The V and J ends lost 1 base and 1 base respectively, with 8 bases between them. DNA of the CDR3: TGTGCCAGCAGCTTAGTGACAAGTTCCTACGAGCAGTACTTC. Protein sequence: CASSLVTSSYEQYF.

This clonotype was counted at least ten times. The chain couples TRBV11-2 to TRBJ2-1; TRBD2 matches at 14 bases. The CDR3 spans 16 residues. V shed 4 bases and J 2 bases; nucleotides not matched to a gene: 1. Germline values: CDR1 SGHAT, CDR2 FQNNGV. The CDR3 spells CASSSTSGRAYNEQFF. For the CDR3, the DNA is TGTGCCAGCAGCTCGACTAGCGGGAGGGCCTACAATGAGCAGTTCTTC.

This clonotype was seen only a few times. Here the CDR3 reads CASSRTGQPKQETQYF. The CDR3 DNA reads TGCGCCAGCAGCCGAACAGGACAGCCTAAACAAGAGACCCAGTACTTC. The chain couples TRBV5-1 to TRBJ2-5; possible D gene TRBD1, 6 bases. The CDR3 is 16 residues long. Germline CDR1 and CDR2: SGHRS and YFSETQ. V gave up 4 bases and J gave up 2 bases, with 18 bases separating them.